This TCR beta chain was captured in a study of HIV-infected children after antiretroviral therapy interruption. The overall study: Recorded EBV and CMV exposure existed for most children. Weeks 0, 12, interruption end (24 or 48), and about 3 years post-study gave interruption-arm samples.

The sample's treatment: PENTA 11 planned treatment interruption arm or continuous ART arm. At least 5 million viable PBMCs were required per cryopreserved sample. This clonotype was observed a few times. Its cognate antigen is unknown. A 3' RACE protocol on RNA, with unique molecular identifiers, produced the TCR library. A single record per CDR3 protein comes from TCRdb applying MiXCR to the 3' RACE reads. The table includes some 41,000 distinct CDR3 sequences, around 7% detected once. Study-wide findings and caveats: The Gini coefficient of naive CD4+ repertoires rose, returning to baseline by 3 years.

V shed 8 bases and J shed 1 base, with 8 bases lying between them. CDR1 and CDR2 (germline): SGHNT, YENEEA. The CDR3 covers 13 residues. The starting material was CD45RA+ CD4+ T cells from PBMCs, pooled from several time points, obtained from a donor given antiretroviral therapy, either interrupted or continuous. The subset denotes: naive CD4+ CD45RA+ CD45RO- T cells. This receptor was obtained from a pool of human donors with HIV. This rearrangement joins TRBV11-3 to TRBJ2-2, with a possible D match to TRBD1 (5 bases). CDR3: CASGTGNTGELFF. CDR3 sequence (DNA): TGTGCCAGCGGCACAGGGAACACCGGGGAGCTGTTTTTT.